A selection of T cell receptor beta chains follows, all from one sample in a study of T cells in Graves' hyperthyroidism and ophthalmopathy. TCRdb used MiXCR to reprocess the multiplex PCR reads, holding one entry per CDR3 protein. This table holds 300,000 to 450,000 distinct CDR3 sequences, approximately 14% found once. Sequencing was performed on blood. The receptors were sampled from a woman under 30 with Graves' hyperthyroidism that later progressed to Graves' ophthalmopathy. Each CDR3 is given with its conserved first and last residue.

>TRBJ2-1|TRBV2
CASRQGAAYNEQFF
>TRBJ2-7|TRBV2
CASSSYEQYF
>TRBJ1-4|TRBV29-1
CSTKTGGYEKLFF
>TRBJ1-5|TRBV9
CASSVGTGQGANQPQHF
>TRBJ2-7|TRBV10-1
CASTPGTAHGALLGEQYF
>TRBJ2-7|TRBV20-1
CSAREYRSPLSYEQYF
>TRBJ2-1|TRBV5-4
CASSPSGTLYNEQFF
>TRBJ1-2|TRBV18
CASSRGGHFYGYTF
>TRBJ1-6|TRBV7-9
CASSLISEKGSPLHF
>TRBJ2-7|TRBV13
CASRSSGTTYEQYF
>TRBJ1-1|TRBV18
CASSPISNMNTEAFF
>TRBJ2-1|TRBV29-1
CSVEGAGGYNEQFF
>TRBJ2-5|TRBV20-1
CSANLRVAGDWKTQYF
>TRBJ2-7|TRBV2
CASSLETYEQYF
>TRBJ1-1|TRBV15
CATSRVVNTEAFF
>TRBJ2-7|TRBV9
CASSGPGLAYEQYF
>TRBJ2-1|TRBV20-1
CSARGTPSSGSYYNEQFF
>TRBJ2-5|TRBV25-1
CASSETSGSPRETQYF
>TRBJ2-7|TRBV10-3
CAIRDGQGSYEQYF
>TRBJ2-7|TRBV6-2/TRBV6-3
CASSYPTSGHNYEQYF
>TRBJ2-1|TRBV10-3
CATLAGRDNEQFF
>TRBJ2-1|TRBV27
CASRSQASGVSYNEQFF
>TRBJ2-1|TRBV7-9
CASSLWKRVAYNEQFF
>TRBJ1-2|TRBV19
CASFTGARGYTF